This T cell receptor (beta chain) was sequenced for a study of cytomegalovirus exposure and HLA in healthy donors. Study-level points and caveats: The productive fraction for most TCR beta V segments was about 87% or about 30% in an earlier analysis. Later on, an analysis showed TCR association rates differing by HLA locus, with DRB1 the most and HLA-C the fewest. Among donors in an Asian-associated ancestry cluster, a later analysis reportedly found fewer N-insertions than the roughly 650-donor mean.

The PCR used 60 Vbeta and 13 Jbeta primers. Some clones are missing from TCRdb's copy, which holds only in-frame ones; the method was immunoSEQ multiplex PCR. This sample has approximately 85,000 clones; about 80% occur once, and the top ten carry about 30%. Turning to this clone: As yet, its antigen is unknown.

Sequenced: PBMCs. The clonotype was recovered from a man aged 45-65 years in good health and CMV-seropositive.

CDR3 sequence: CASSRRDSANTEAFF. As DNA, the CDR3 is TGTGCCAGCAGCCGAAGGGACAGCGCGAACACTGAAGCTTTCTTT. This chain joins TRBV7-9 and TRBJ1-1, with 7 bases aligning to TRBD1. The CDR3 loop spans 15 amino acids. Germline trimming cut 5 bases from V and 1 base from J; bases unmatched to any gene: 7. Germline V gene sequence: CDR1 SEHNR, CDR2 FQNEAQ (reference sequence).